This T cell receptor beta chain was documented in a study of T cell responses to AZD1222 COVID-19 vaccine. Study outcomes and limitations: Only a handful of AZD1222 recipients, six or seven in all, had baseline seropositivity. Close to half of all spike-specific TCRs reportedly target regions of the variants that are unmutated. Clonal diversity was possibly underestimated, and white British individuals and females predominated among donors. No day 14 peak samples; only post-peak repertoires were characterized.

From germline, CDR1 is LGHDT and CDR2 YNNKEL (reference sequence). CDR3 length: 14 residues. The V and J ends lost 3 bases and 4 bases, in that order; junction bases with no gene match: 2. With regard to this clone: The antigen is undetermined.

Sequencing was performed with immunoSEQ multiplex PCR; in TCRdb, only in-frame clones are kept and a portion is missing. The sample contains 150,000 to 180,000 clones, approximately 87% of which appear only once. V is TRBV3-1 (or the pseudogene TRBV3-2) and J is TRBJ1-3; 8 bases align to TRBD1. The sequence came from an adult in good health. The source material was peripheral blood, sampled on day 0 of MenACWY control vaccination. The CDR3: CASSQAGGGNTIYF. CDR3 DNA sequence: TGTGCCAGCAGCCAGGCAGGGGGCGGAAACACCATATATTTT.